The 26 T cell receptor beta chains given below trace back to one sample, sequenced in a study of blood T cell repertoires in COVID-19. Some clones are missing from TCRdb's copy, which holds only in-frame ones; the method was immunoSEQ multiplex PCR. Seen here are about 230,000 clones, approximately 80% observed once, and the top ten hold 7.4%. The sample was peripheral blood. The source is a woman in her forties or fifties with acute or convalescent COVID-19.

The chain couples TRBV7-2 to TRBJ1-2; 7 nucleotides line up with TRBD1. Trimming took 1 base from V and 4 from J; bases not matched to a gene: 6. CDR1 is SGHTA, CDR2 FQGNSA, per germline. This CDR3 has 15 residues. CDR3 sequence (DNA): TGTGCCAGCAGCTTAGATACAGCAGGGGGCTATGGCTACACCTTC. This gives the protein CASSLDTAGGYGYTF. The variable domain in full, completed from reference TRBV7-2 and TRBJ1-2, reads GAGVSQSPSNKVTEKGKDVELRCDPISGHTALYWYRQSLGQGLEFLIYFQGNSAPDKSGLPSDRFSAERTGGSVSTLTIQRTQQEDSAVYLCASSLDTAGGYGYTFGSGTRLTVV.

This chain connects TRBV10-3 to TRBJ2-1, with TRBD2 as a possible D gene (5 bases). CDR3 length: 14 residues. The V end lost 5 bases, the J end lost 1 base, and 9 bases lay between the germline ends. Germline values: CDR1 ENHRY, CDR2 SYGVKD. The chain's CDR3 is CAISLASSYNEQFF. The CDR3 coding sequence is TGTGCCATCAGTCTAGCCTCTTCCTACAATGAGCAGTTCTTC.

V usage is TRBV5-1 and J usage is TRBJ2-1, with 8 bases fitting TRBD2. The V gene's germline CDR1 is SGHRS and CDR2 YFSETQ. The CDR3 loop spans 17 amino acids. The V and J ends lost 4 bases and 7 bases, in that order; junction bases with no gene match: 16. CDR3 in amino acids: CASSAVLAGFPGNEQFF. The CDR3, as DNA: TGCGCCAGCAGCGCGGTCCTAGCGGGTTTCCCGGGGAATGAGCAGTTCTTC.

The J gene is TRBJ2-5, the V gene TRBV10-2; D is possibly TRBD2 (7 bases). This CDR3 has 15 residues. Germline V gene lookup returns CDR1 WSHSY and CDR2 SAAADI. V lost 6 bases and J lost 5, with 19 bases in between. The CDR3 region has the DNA TGCGCCAGCAGCCCTGTGGCGGGGGCGGGGGAGACCCAGTACTTC. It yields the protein CASSPVAGAGETQYF.

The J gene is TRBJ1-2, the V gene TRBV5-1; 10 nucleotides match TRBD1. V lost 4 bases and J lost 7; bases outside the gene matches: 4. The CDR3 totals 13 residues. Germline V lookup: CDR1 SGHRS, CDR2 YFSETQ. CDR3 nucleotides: TGCGCCAGCAGCCTCGGACAGGGGGGTGGCTACACCTTC. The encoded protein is CASSLGQGGGYTF.

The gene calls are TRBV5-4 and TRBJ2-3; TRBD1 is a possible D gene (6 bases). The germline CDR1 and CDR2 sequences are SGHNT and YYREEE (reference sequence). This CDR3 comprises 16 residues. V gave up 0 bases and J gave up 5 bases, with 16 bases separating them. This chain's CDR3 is CASSLVVNQGIDTQYF. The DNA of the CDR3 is TGTGCCAGCAGCTTGGTGGTCAATCAGGGGATAGATACGCAGTATTTT. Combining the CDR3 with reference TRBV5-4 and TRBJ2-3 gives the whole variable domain ETGVTQSPTHLIKTRGQQVTLRCSSQSGHNTVSWYQQALGQGPQFIFQYYREEENGRGNFPPRFSGLQFPNYSSELNVNALELDDSALYLCASSLVVNQGIDTQYFGPGTRLTVL.

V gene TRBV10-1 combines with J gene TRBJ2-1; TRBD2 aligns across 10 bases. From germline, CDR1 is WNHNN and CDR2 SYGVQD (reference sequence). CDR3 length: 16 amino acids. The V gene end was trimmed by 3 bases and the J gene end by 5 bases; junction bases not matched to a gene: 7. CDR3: CASSDTSGINHNEQFF. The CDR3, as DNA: TGCGCCAGCAGTGACACTAGCGGGATTAACCACAATGAGCAGTTCTTC.

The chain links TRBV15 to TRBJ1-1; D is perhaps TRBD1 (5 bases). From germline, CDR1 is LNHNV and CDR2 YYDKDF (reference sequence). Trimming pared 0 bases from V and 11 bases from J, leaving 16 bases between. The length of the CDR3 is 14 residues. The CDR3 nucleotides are TGTGCCACCAGCAGAGATTGGGGCGCAGAGGCGGCTTTCTTT. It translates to CATSRDWGAEAAFF.

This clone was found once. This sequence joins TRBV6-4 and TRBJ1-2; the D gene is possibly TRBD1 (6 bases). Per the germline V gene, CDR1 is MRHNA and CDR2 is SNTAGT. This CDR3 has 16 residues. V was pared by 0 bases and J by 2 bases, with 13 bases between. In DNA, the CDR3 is TGTGCCAGCAGTGACTCCCCTCCAGGGGCAAACTATGGCTACACCTTC. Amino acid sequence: CASSDSPPGANYGYTF.

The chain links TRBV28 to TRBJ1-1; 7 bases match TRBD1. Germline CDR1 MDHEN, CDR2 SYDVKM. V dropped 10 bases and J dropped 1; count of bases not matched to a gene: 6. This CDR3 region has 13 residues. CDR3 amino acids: CAIPGQPNTEAFF. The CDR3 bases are TGTGCCATTCCGGGACAGCCGAACACTGAAGCTTTCTTT.

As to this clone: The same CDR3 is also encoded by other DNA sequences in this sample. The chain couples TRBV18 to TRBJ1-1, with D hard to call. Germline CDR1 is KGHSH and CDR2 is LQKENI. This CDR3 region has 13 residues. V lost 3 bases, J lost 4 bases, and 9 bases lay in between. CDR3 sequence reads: CASSPGRGTEAFF. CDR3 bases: TGTGCCAGCTCACCCGGCCGGGGCACTGAAGCTTTCTTT.

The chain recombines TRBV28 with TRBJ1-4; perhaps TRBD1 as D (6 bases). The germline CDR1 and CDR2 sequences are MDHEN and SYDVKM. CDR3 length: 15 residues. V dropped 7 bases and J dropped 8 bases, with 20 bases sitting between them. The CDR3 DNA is TGTGCCAGCACCGGAACACAGGGCTCCTGGGAAAAACTGTTTTTT. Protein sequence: CASTGTQGSWEKLFF.

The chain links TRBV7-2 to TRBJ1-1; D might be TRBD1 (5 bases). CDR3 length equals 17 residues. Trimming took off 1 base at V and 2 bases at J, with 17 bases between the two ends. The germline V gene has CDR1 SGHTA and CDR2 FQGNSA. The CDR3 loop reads CASSLGPWRTRNTEAFF. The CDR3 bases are TGTGCCAGCAGCTTAGGACCTTGGCGGACAAGAAACACTGAAGCTTTCTTT.

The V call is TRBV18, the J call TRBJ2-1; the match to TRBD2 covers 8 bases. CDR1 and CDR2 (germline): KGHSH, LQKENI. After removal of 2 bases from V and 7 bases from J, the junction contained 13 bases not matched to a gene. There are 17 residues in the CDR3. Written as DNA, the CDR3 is TGTGCCAGCTCACCAGCGGGAGGCCCGCGAATGAGGAATGAGCAGTTCTTC. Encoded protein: CASSPAGGPRMRNEQFF. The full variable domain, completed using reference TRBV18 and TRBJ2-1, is NAGVMQNPRHLVRRRGQEARLRCSPMKGHSHVYWYRQLPEEGLKFMVYLQKENIIDESGMPKERFSAEFPKEGPSILRIQQVVRGDSAAYFCASSPAGGPRMRNEQFFGPGTRLTVL.

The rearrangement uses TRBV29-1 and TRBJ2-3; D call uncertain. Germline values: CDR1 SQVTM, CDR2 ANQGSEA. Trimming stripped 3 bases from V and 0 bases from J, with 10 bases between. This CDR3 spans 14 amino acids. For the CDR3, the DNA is TGCAGCGTTGATTTTCTATCTAGCACAGATACGCAGTATTTT. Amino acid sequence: CSVDFLSSTDTQYF.

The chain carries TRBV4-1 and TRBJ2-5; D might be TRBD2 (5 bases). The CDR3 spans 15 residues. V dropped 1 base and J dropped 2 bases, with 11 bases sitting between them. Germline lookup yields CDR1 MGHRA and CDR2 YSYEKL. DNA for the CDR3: TGCGCCAGCAGCCAAGGACCCCTAGCACAAGAGACCCAGTACTTC. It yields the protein CASSQGPLAQETQYF.

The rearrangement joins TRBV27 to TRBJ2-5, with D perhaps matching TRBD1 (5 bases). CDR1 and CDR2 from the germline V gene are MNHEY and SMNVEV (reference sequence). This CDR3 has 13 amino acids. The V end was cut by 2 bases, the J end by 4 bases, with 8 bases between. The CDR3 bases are TGTGCCAGCAGTTTAAGGGGTCTAGAGACCCAGTACTTC. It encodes CASSLRGLETQYF.

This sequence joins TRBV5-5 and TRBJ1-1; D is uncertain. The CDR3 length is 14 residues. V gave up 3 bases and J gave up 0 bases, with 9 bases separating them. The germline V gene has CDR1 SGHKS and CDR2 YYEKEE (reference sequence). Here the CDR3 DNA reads TGTGCCAGCAGCTGGACGGGGATGAACACTGAAGCTTTCTTT. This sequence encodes CASSWTGMNTEAFF.

CDR3 nucleotide sequence: TGTGCCAGCAGTGATCTAGGGGCACAGCAAAAACTGTTTTTT. The encoded protein is CASSDLGAQQKLFF. The chain joins TRBV2 to TRBJ1-4; perhaps TRBD1 as D (5 bases). From germline, CDR1 is SNHLY and CDR2 FYNNEI. Trimming removed 3 bases from V and 9 bases from J, with 14 bases in between. The CDR3 contains 14 residues.

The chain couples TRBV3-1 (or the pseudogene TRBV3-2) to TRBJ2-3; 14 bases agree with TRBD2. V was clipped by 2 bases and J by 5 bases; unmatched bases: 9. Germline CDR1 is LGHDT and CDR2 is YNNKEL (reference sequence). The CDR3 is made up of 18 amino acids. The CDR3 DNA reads TGTGCCAGCAGCCAAAGACTAGCGGGAGGGCGATTCGGAGATACGCAGTATTTT. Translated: CASSQRLAGGRFGDTQYF.

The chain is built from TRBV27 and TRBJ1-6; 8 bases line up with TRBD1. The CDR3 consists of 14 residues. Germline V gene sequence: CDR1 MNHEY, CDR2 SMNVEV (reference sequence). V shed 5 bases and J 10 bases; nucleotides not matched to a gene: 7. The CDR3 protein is CASSITGGGSPLHF. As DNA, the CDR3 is TGTGCCAGCAGTATCACAGGGGGGGGCTCACCCCTCCACTTT.

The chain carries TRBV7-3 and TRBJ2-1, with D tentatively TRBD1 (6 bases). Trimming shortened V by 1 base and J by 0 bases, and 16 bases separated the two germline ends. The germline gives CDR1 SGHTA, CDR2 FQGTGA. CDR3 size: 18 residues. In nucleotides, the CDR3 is TGTGCCAGCAGCTTAAATCCACAGGGAGTAGGCTCCTACAATGAGCAGTTCTTC. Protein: CASSLNPQGVGSYNEQFF. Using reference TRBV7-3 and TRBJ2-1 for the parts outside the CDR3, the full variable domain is GAGVSQTPSNKVTEKGKYVELRCDPISGHTALYWYRQSLGQGPEFLIYFQGTGAADDSGLPNDRFFAVRPEGSVSTLKIQRTERGDSAVYLCASSLNPQGVGSYNEQFFGPGTRLTVL.

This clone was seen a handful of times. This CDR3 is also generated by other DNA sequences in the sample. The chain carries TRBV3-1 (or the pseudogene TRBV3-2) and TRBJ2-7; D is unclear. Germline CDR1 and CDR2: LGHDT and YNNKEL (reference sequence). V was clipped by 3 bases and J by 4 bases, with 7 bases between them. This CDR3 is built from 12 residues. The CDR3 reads CASSQSRYEQYF. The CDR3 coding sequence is TGTGCCAGCAGCCAGAGTCGGTACGAGCAGTACTTC.

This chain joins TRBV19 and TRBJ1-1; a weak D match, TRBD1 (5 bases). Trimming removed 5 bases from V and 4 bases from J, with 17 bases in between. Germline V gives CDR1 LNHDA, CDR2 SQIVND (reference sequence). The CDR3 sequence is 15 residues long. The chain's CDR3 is CASSSSLLGGTEAFF. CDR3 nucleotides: TGTGCCAGTAGTTCCTCCCTCCTGGGGGGCACTGAAGCTTTCTTT.

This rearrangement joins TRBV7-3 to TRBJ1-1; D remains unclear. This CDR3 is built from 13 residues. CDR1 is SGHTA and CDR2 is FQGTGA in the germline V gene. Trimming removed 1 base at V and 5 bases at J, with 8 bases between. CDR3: CASSLNARTEAFF. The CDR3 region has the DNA TGTGCCAGCAGCTTAAATGCTCGGACTGAAGCTTTCTTT.

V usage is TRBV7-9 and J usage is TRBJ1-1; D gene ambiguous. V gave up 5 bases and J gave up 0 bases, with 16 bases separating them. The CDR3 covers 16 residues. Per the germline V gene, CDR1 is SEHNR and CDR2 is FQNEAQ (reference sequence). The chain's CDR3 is CASSLTAGFLNTEAFF. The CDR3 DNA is TGTGCCAGCAGCCTAACTGCGGGATTTTTGAACACTGAAGCTTTCTTT.